Each of the 15 T cell receptor beta chains below was sequenced from the same sample in a study of regulatory T cells in long-lasting Graves disease. With iRepertoire HTBI primers and Arm-PCR of CDR3 regions, TCR beta libraries were built. MiXCR, run by TCRdb on the multiplex PCR reads, gives a single entry per CDR3 protein. The sample yields 550,000 to 650,000 distinct CDR3 sequences, 15% to 20% seen once. Time point indicated: newly diagnosed GD, antithyroid drugs for less than 3 months. After RNA was extracted from PBMCs, the TCR library was made from it. This sample was shared with a second study, whose subject was T cells in Graves' hyperthyroidism and ophthalmopathy.

The sample consisted of peripheral blood mononuclear cells (PBMCs), taken at new diagnosis, from a patient treated with antithyroid drugs. These TCRs come from a man between 18 and 35 years old with Graves disease.

This clonotype appeared a few times. The chain combines TRBV18 with TRBJ2-6, with D maybe TRBD2 (6 bases). The V gene's germline CDR1 is KGHSH and CDR2 LQKENI. The CDR3 is 16 residues long. Trimming removed 7 bases at V and 0 bases at J, with 13 bases between. The CDR3 nucleotides read TGTGCCAGCTTACCCCTAGCGAGCTCTGGGGCCAACGTCCTGACTTTC. Translating gives CASLPLASSGANVLTF.

This clonotype occurred many times. The rearrangement uses TRBV11-2 and TRBJ2-1, with 7 bases that match TRBD2. Germline CDR1 and CDR2: SGHAT and FQNNGV. J lost 3 bases, V lost 5 bases, and 10 bases had no gene match. CDR3 length: 16 amino acids. The CDR3: CASSPPSGGGYNEQFF. The DNA for the CDR3 is TGTGCCAGCAGCCCCCCATCGGGAGGTGGCTACAATGAGCAGTTCTTC.

This clonotype has a count of ten or more. V and J are TRBV5-1 and TRBJ2-7; a weak D match, TRBD2 (6 bases). The CDR3 extends over 15 amino acids. V was shortened by 4 bases and J by 1 base, with 15 bases between the two germline ends. Germline values: CDR1 SGHRS, CDR2 YFSETQ. CDR3: CASSITAGRSYEQYF. DNA of the CDR3: TGCGCCAGCAGCATCACAGCCGGGAGATCCTACGAGCAGTACTTC.

The V gene is TRBV28, the J gene TRBJ2-5; D might be TRBD1 (5 bases). This CDR3 spans 15 amino acids. Trimming pared 3 bases from V and 2 bases from J, leaving 13 bases between. CDR1 and CDR2 (germline): MDHEN, SYDVKM. The CDR3: CASSFQGWFQETQYF. DNA of the CDR3: TGTGCCAGCAGTTTTCAGGGTTGGTTTCAAGAGACCCAGTACTTC.

There are many counts of this clonotype. The rearrangement joins TRBV7-3 to TRBJ2-3; TRBD2 matches at 7 bases. The V gene end was trimmed by 1 base and the J gene end by 0 bases; junction bases not matched to a gene: 4. CDR1 and CDR2 from the germline V gene are SGHTA and FQGTGA. CDR3 length equals 16 residues. The CDR3: CASSLRGGLSTDTQYF. DNA for the CDR3: TGTGCCAGCAGCTTAAGGGGAGGGCTCAGCACAGATACGCAGTATTTT. The full variable domain, completed using reference TRBV7-3 and TRBJ2-3, is GAGVSQTPSNKVTEKGKYVELRCDPISGHTALYWYRQSLGQGPEFLIYFQGTGAADDSGLPNDRFFAVRPEGSVSTLKIQRTERGDSAVYLCASSLRGGLSTDTQYFGPGTRLTVL.

The V and J genes are TRBV5-1 and TRBJ2-5; 11 bases map to TRBD1. Germline CDR1 and CDR2: SGHRS and YFSETQ. The trim removed 4 bases at V and 4 bases at J, leaving 6 bases unmatched. This CDR3 has 15 residues. The CDR3 DNA is TGCGCCAGCAGCGATGGACAGGGGGCTTCAGAGACCCAGTACTTC. Residues: CASSDGQGASETQYF.

This clonotype was counted only a few times. The rearrangement uses TRBV3-1 and TRBJ2-1; 10 positions match TRBD2. CDR3 length equals 16 residues. After removal of 2 bases from V and 7 bases from J, the junction contained 8 bases not matched to a gene. The germline V gene has CDR1 LGHDT and CDR2 YNNKEL (reference sequence). The CDR3 reads CASSQFLAGVRNEQFF. CDR3 DNA sequence: TGTGCCAGCAGCCAATTCCTAGCGGGAGTAAGGAATGAGCAGTTCTTC.

This chain joins TRBV2 and TRBJ2-7; 7 bases line up with TRBD2. CDR3 length: 15 residues. The germline CDR1 and CDR2 sequences are SNHLY and FYNNEI. Trimming at V came to 6 bases and at J to 1 base, leaving 9 bases not matched to a gene. The CDR3 is CASRELAQGSYEQYF. Written as DNA, the CDR3 is TGTGCCAGCAGGGAACTAGCGCAAGGTTCCTACGAGCAGTACTTC.

The chain is built from TRBV2 and TRBJ2-1; the match to TRBD2 covers 8 bases. The V segment lost 8 bases and the J segment 3 bases; nucleotides outside the gene matches: 9. Germline CDR1 SNHLY, CDR2 FYNNEI. The CDR3 sequence is 15 residues long. CDR3 coding DNA: TGTGCCAGCTCGGCAGGACTAGCCAGCTACAATGAGCAGTTCTTC. Amino acid sequence: CASSAGLASYNEQFF.

Points on this clonotype: A much bigger clone sits one base away, suggesting this may be a read error. The chain links TRBV25-1 to TRBJ2-7; tentatively, D is TRBD1 (5 bases). The V gene's germline CDR1 is MGHDK and CDR2 SYGVNS. CDR3 length: 11 amino acids. The CDR3 nucleotides are TGTGCCAGCAGTGCAGGGTACGAGCAGCACTTC. Amino acids: CASSAGYEQHF.

This clonotype has a count of ten or more. The V and J genes are TRBV12-3 or TRBV12-4 and TRBJ2-1, with 7 bases lining up with TRBD2. After removal of 2 bases from V and 5 bases from J, the junction contained 3 bases not matched to a gene. The CDR3 loop spans 14 amino acids. CDR3 nucleotide sequence: TGTGCCAGCAGTTTACCGGGAGGACACAATGAGCAGTTCTTC. This gives the protein CASSLPGGHNEQFF.

The table lists this clonotype with a few counts. The CDR3 here is CASRPPREGAGELFF. In DNA form, the CDR3 reads TGTGCCAGCCGACCACCCCGGGAGGGGGCCGGGGAGCTGTTTTTT. V is TRBV28 and J is TRBJ2-2; 8 bases are a match to TRBD2. Unmatched junction bases numbered 11, after V lost 8 bases and J lost 6 bases. CDR3 size: 15 residues. The germline V gene encodes CDR1 MDHEN and CDR2 SYDVKM.

Many counts were recorded for this clonotype. The chain has TRBV9 and TRBJ2-7; 8 nucleotides line up with TRBD1. CDR1 SGDLS and CDR2 YYNGEE come from the germline V gene. The V segment lost 3 bases and the J segment 2 bases; nucleotides outside the gene matches: 1. The CDR3 is 13 residues long. CDR3 bases: TGTGCCAGCAGCGCGGGACAGGCCTACGAGCAGTACTTC. Translated: CASSAGQAYEQYF.

The chain carries TRBV25-1 and TRBJ2-3; tentative D call: TRBD2 (7 bases). The CDR3 runs to 15 residues. Germline V gene lookup returns CDR1 MGHDK and CDR2 SYGVNS. V lost 3 bases and J 3 bases, leaving 13 bases between the germline ends. The CDR3 nucleotides read TGTGCCAGCAGTGATCTGGCGGGGGCTACAGATACGCAGTATTTT. This encodes CASSDLAGATDTQYF.

Concerning this clonotype: This clone may be a read error of a much larger clone one base away. V usage is TRBV6-4 and J usage is TRBJ1-1; D possibly corresponds to TRBD1 (5 bases). The CDR3 totals 17 residues. The V and J ends lost 5 bases and 0 bases respectively, with 19 bases between them. CDR1 MRHNA and CDR2 SNTAGT come from the germline V gene. DNA of the CDR3: TGTGCCAGCAGTCACGTGGCCATCGGGGGAGTGAACACTGAAGCTTTCTTT. Amino acid sequence: CASSHVAIGGVNTEAFF.